Listed here are 13 T cell receptor beta chains from one sample, sequenced in a study of PD-1 blockade in classical Hodgkin lymphoma. Noted time point: cycle 4 day 1 (C4D1), after six to seven weeks of nivolumab. Every patient had relapsed following autologous stem cell transplantation, and cohorts differed in brentuximab vedotin exposure. Profiling relied on immunoSEQ multiplex PCR, and the TCRdb table lists in-frame clones only, not all of them. Of approximately 84,000 clones in the sample, 75% to 85% were seen once. The material sequenced was peripheral blood mononuclear cells (PBMCs), taken before the fourth cycle of nivolumab. The receptors were sampled from a human donor with classical Hodgkin lymphoma.

The genes are TRBV28 and TRBJ2-2; unclear D gene. Germline lookup yields CDR1 MDHEN and CDR2 SYDVKM. Trimming removed 8 bases from V and 4 bases from J, with 20 bases in between. There are 16 residues in the CDR3. The CDR3 DNA sequence: TGTGCCAGCCAACCGCCCAGTGCAAGGGCCACCGGGGAGCTGTTTTTT. Translated, it gives CASQPPSARATGELFF.

The chain joins TRBV5-1 to TRBJ2-5, with D possibly TRBD2 on 6 matching bases. The CDR3 loop spans 13 amino acids. Germline CDR1 SGHRS, CDR2 YFSETQ. Trimming removed 3 bases at V and 5 bases at J, with 11 bases between. In DNA, the CDR3 is TGCGCCAGCAGCTCCGGACTACGGGAGACCCAGTACTTC. Amino acids: CASSSGLRETQYF. Together with reference TRBV5-1 and TRBJ2-5, the CDR3 gives the full variable domain: KAGVTQTPRYLIKTRGQQVTLSCSPISGHRSVSWYQQTPGQGLQFLFEYFSETQRNKGNFPGRFSGRQFSNSRSEMNVSTLELGDSALYLCASSSGLRETQYFGPGTRLLVL.

The gene calls are TRBV9 and TRBJ2-7; D may be TRBD1 or TRBD2 (5 bases each). Looked up from germline, CDR1 is SGDLS and CDR2 is YYNGEE. The CDR3 covers 15 residues. V shed 2 bases and J shed 0 bases, with 12 bases lying between them. Written as DNA, the CDR3 is TGTGCCAGCAGCGTTGAGGGGCCCAGCTCCTACGAGCAGTACTTC. Its translation is CASSVEGPSSYEQYF.

The CDR3 coding sequence is TGTGCCAGCAGCTCCAGGGGCTACGAGCAGTACTTC. Translating it yields CASSSRGYEQYF. The rearrangement uses TRBV7-2 and TRBJ2-7; a possible D gene is TRBD1 (6 bases). The CDR3 consists of 12 residues. V was trimmed by 4 bases and J by 3 bases, leaving 7 bases between them. The V gene's germline CDR1 is SGHTA and CDR2 FQGNSA.

The gene calls are TRBV10-3 and TRBJ2-1; 9 bases map to TRBD1. Germline trimming cut 4 bases from V and 8 bases from J; bases unmatched to any gene: 12. The CDR3 totals 16 residues. CDR1 is ENHRY, CDR2 SYGVKD, per germline. CDR3 in DNA: TGTGCCATCAGTGTTCCAACACAGGGGGCTAGGGATGAGCAGTTCTTC. It specifies CAISVPTQGARDEQFF.

V is TRBV7-2 and J is TRBJ2-3; unclear D gene. The CDR3 loop spans 13 amino acids. V gave up 0 bases and J gave up 2 bases, with 3 bases separating them. CDR1 and CDR2 from the germline V gene are SGHTA and FQGNSA. The CDR3 region has the DNA TGTGCCAGCAGCTTAGCGAACACAGATACGCAGTATTTT. It yields the protein CASSLANTDTQYF.

The chain is built from TRBV7-9 and TRBJ1-2, with 9 bases aligning to TRBD1. Germline V CDR1 and CDR2: SEHNR, FQNEAQ (reference sequence). With 5 bases clipped from V and 8 bases from J, the junction kept 12 bases outside the gene matches. The CDR3 length is 15 residues. CDR3: CASSTPRQGDGGYTF. The CDR3 DNA follows: TGTGCCAGCAGCACTCCTCGACAGGGGGACGGAGGCTACACCTTC.

This chain connects TRBV5-1 to TRBJ2-1; D gene ambiguous. The CDR3 sequence is 14 residues long. Per germline, CDR1 SGHRS and CDR2 YFSETQ. Trimming left V 1 base short and J 3 bases short, with 8 bases between. This CDR3 is CASSLSTDYNEQFF. The CDR3 DNA reads TGCGCCAGCAGCTTGAGTACAGACTACAATGAGCAGTTCTTC.

This clone has a single count. This chain links TRBV10-3 with TRBJ2-7; 7 bases agree with TRBD1. The V gene end was trimmed by 8 bases and the J gene end by 4 bases; junction bases not matched to a gene: 2. The germline V gene encodes CDR1 ENHRY and CDR2 SYGVKD. The length of the CDR3 is 11 residues. The CDR3, as DNA: TGTGCCATCGGGGGACAGTACGAGCAGTACTTC. This translates into CAIGGQYEQYF.

The genes are TRBV5-1 and TRBJ2-3; tentatively, D is TRBD1 or TRBD2 (5 bases each). The CDR3 length is 14 residues. CDR1 and CDR2 from the germline V gene are SGHRS and YFSETQ. V gave up 7 bases and J gave up 0 bases, with 12 bases separating them. The CDR3 bases are TGCGCCAGCCGAGGGACGTCTAGCACAGATACGCAGTATTTT. Residues: CASRGTSSTDTQYF.

For the CDR3, the DNA is TGTGCCACCAGCAGGGGGAGAACGGGAAATCCCTCCTACGAGCAGTACTTC. This sequence encodes CATSRGRTGNPSYEQYF. The gene calls are TRBV15 and TRBJ2-7; possibly TRBD2 for D (5 bases). The germline V gene has CDR1 LNHNV and CDR2 YYDKDF (reference sequence). V shed 3 bases and J shed 0 bases, with 18 bases lying between them. The CDR3 totals 17 residues.

This clone was counted only a few times. The rearrangement uses TRBV19 and TRBJ1-5; 9 bases align to TRBD1. Germline-derived CDR1 and CDR2 are LNHDA and SQIVND (reference sequence). The V gene end was trimmed by 9 bases and the J gene end by 2 bases; junction bases not matched to a gene: 8. This CDR3 spans 15 amino acids. The CDR3 loop reads CASSQGAGGNQPQHF. The CDR3 region has the DNA TGTGCCAGCTCACAGGGGGCCGGGGGCAATCAGCCCCAGCATTTT.

Remarks on this clone: Distinct nucleotide sequences in the sample also encode this CDR3. The chain employs TRBV10-1 and TRBJ2-3; 7 nucleotides agree with TRBD1. V was pared by 7 bases and J by 2 bases, with 3 bases of the junction left unmatched. The germline V gene encodes CDR1 WNHNN and CDR2 SYGVQD (reference sequence). The CDR3 is 13 residues long. DNA of the CDR3: TGCGCCAGCAAAGGGACAGCCACAGATACGCAGTATTTT. This encodes CASKGTATDTQYF.